This T cell receptor (beta chain) was identified during a study of post-analysis software for immune sequencing data. The overall study: The disease courses spanned relapsing-remitting, secondary progressive and progressive-relapsing forms of multiple sclerosis.

TCR beta cDNA libraries included unique molecular identifiers. T cells numbering 1 to 10 million yielded approximately 500,000 cDNA molecules. TCRdb recomputed calls from the PCR reads with MiXCR, one row per CDR3 protein. The sample consists of about 770,000 distinct CDR3 sequences, more than 45% of them appearing once. Only a few counts were recorded for this clonotype. Antigen specificity is unknown. Germline CDR1 SQVTM, CDR2 ANQGSEA. This CDR3 has 11 residues. Trimming shortened V by 3 bases and J by 6 bases, and 6 bases separated the two germline ends. Overall study results and limits: Batch-matched samples strongly co-clustered by F measure. Relative to controls, patients had a few TRBV segments at higher frequency, with TRBV5-6, TRBV5-1 and TRBV20-1 among these. Controls had significantly higher normalized Chao1 diversity than multiple sclerosis patients.

The origin of this receptor is a girl aged 5-17 years with multiple sclerosis. The specimen was blood. The genes are TRBV29-1 and TRBJ2-1; no definite D call. The CDR3 DNA reads TGCAGCGTTGATGACCTCAATGAGCAGTTCTTC. Residues: CSVDDLNEQFF.